These 7 T cell receptor beta chains came from one sample sequenced in a study of Graves' ophthalmopathy and Graves' hyperthyroidism. Amplification from RNA transcripts yielded the TCR beta CDR3 regions. Investigators did first-round RT-PCR with HTBI primers, then second-round multiplex PCR. TCRdb fed the multiplex PCR reads into MiXCR, producing one record per CDR3 protein. This table holds 400,000 to 450,000 distinct CDR3 sequences, under 25% found once. The sequencing sample was made of peripheral blood. All receptors come from a woman aged 18-29 years with stable Graves' hyperthyroidism.

This clonotype was seen many times. V is TRBV3-1 and J is TRBJ2-7; the D is unclear. Germline-derived CDR1 and CDR2 are LGHDT and YNNKEL (reference sequence). The CDR3 consists of 16 residues. V dropped 1 base and J dropped 2 bases, with 15 bases sitting between them. The CDR3 spells CASSQAATSRTYEQYF. CDR3 nucleotide sequence: TGTGCCAGCAGCCAAGCTGCGACTTCCCGAACCTACGAGCAGTACTTC.

This clonotype was detected ten times or more. The CDR3 spells CASSPTGEEETQYF. Written as DNA, the CDR3 is TGTGCCAGCAGTCCAACGGGAGAGGAAGAGACCCAGTACTTC. V usage is TRBV6-2 or TRBV6-3 and J usage is TRBJ2-5, with a tentative D call TRBD2 (6 bases). Germline CDR1 reads MNHEY; CDR2 reads SVGEGT. The CDR3 consists of 14 residues. V lost 5 bases, J lost 3 bases, and 13 bases lay in between.

This clonotype showed up many times. V is TRBV6-4 and J is TRBJ2-5; possible D gene TRBD1, 5 bases. V was shortened by 4 bases and J by 4 bases, with 13 bases between the two germline ends. This CDR3 region has 14 residues. Germline lookup yields CDR1 MRHNA and CDR2 SNTAGT. The DNA of the CDR3 is TGTGCCAGCAGTGTACAGGCCAAGGGAGAGACCCAGTACTTC. It codes for CASSVQAKGETQYF.

This clonotype has ten or more counts. The chain uses TRBV6-1 and TRBJ2-5; D ambiguous. Germline lookup yields CDR1 MNHNS and CDR2 SASEGT. This CDR3 is built from 11 residues. Between the trimmed V and J ends, which lost 4 bases and 5 bases, there was a span of 5 bases. Written as DNA, the CDR3 is TGTGCCAGCAGTGTAGGGGAGACCCAGTACTTC. It translates to CASSVGETQYF.

This clonotype was detected once. The chain combines TRBV6-5 with TRBJ1-3, with unresolved D. CDR3 length equals 12 residues. Germline V lookup: CDR1 MNHEY, CDR2 SVGAGI. The germline V and J ends were trimmed by 5 bases and 3 bases, with 5 bases remaining between them. The CDR3: CASSNLGNTIYF. The CDR3, as DNA: TGTGCCAGCAGTAACCTTGGAAACACCATATATTTT.

V usage is TRBV7-2 and J usage is TRBJ2-2; D is undetermined. V was cut by 6 bases and J by 6 bases, with 11 bases left in between. CDR3 size: 13 residues. CDR1 is SGHTA and CDR2 is FQGNSA in the germline V gene. Here the CDR3 reads CASRKGWAGELFF. For the CDR3, the DNA is TGTGCCAGCAGGAAGGGATGGGCCGGGGAGCTGTTTTTT.

The table lists this clonotype with many counts. The chain employs TRBV24-1 and TRBJ1-1, with a weak D call TRBD1 (6 bases). The CDR3 has 14 residues. Germline lookup yields CDR1 KGHDR and CDR2 SFDVKD. Trimming cost V 4 bases and J 5 bases, with 13 bases left between them. CDR3 residues: CATSDDRDMTEAFF. The DNA for the CDR3 is TGTGCCACCAGTGACGACCGGGACATGACTGAAGCTTTCTTT.